This T cell receptor beta chain emerged from a study of CD4+ T cells in melanoma. Trimming took 6 bases from V and 7 from J; bases not matched to a gene: 7. Germline assignment: CDR1 MNHEY and CDR2 SVGAGI. The CDR3 has 13 residues. Sequencing used immunoSEQ multiplex PCR; TCRdb keeps in-frame clones, though not all of them. This sample has about 140,000 clones, with about 93% found just once. This TCR was recovered from a human donor with melanoma. This chain links TRBV6-5 with TRBJ2-5; 8 bases line up with TRBD1. The CDR3 nucleotides are TGTGCCAGCAGCCGAGAACAGGGGGGGACCCAGTACTTC. Its translation: CASSREQGGTQYF.